The rows below give T cell receptor beta chains drawn from one sample of a study of blood T cell repertoires in COVID-19. TCRdb's copy holds only in-frame clones and misses some; the assay was immunoSEQ multiplex PCR. Altogether about 150,000 clones are present, roughly nine tenths being singletons, with the ten largest covering roughly 4%. The source material was peripheral blood. The source of these receptors is a woman aged 70-85 years with acute or convalescent COVID-19. Both conserved end residues are part of each CDR3. A D gene is named only where the DNA matches it firmly. Clone size is stated in some rows and not others, as once, few, many or a class when expanded.

V gene	CDR3 length	clone size	J gene	D gene	CDR3 DNA	CDR3 protein
TRBV5-1	14	once	TRBJ1-2	-	TGCGCCAGCAGCGAGGTTCCTTCTAACTATGGCTACACCTTC	CASSEVPSNYGYTF
TRBV30	14	-	TRBJ1-3	-	TGTGCCTGGAGTCCCGTGTCCTCTGGAAACACCATATATTTT	CAWSPVSSGNTIYF
TRBV4-3	17	-	TRBJ2-1	TRBD2	TGCGCCAGCAGCCAAACAAGACTAGCGGGAACCCCCTACGAGCAGTTCTTC	CASSQTRLAGTPYEQFF
TRBV5-1	16	-	TRBJ1-4	TRBD1	TGCGCCAGCAGCTTGGGGGACAGAACAACTAATGAAAAACTGTTTTTT	CASSLGDRTTNEKLFF
TRBV24-1	14	-	TRBJ1-5	TRBD1	TGTGCCACCAGTACGACAGGGGTAAATCAGCCCCAGCATTTT	CATSTTGVNQPQHF
TRBV19	14	-	TRBJ1-4	TRBD1	TGTGCCAGTAGGAGGACAGGGACAAATGAAAAACTGTTTTTT	CASRRTGTNEKLFF
TRBV2	14	-	TRBJ1-2	-	TGTGCCAGCAGTCAGGACAGACCGTCCTATGGCTACACCTTC	CASSQDRPSYGYTF
TRBV7-2	14	-	TRBJ2-5	-	TGTGCCAGCAGCACCGGGATCAGCGAGCGGACCCAGTACTTC	CASSTGISERTQYF
TRBV19	12	-	TRBJ1-2	-	TGTGCCAGTAGTATAGGGGGAGCCACTACAACCTTC	CASSIGGATTTF
TRBV28	12	-	TRBJ1-6	-	TGTGCCAGCAGTCCCAGGGGTACACCCCTCCACTTT	CASSPRGTPLHF
TRBV7-9	16	-	TRBJ2-7	TRBD1	TGTGCCAGCAGCTCGACCGGACAGGGTGGTAGCTACGAGCAGTACTTC	CASSSTGQGGSYEQYF
TRBV19	14	few	TRBJ2-7	TRBD1	TGTGCCAGTAAGAGGGACAGCATAGTGCGCGAGCAGTACTTC	CASKRDSIVREQYF
TRBV7-9	13	-	TRBJ1-5	-	TGTGCCAGCAGCTCGACAGGCAATCAGCCCCAGCATTTT	CASSSTGNQPQHF
TRBV28	18	-	TRBJ2-1	-	TGTGCCAGCAGTTTATGGGTAGGGGGGGGGCCTCGGGGCGATGAGCAGTTCTTC	CASSLWVGGGPRGDEQFF
TRBV12-3/TRBV12-4	13	-	TRBJ1-1	-	TGTGCCAGCAGTTTTTTAAGTCACAGGGAAGCTTTCTTT	CASSFLSHREAFF
TRBV29-1	13	-	TRBJ1-1	TRBD1	TGCAGCGTGAACAGGGGATTGTACACTGAAGCTTTCTTT	CSVNRGLYTEAFF
TRBV9	18	-	TRBJ2-3	TRBD1	TGTGCCAGCAGCGACGGGACAGGGGGTTTTCGGGGCACAGATACGCAGTATTTT	CASSDGTGGFRGTDTQYF
TRBV5-4	17	-	TRBJ1-5	TRBD1	TGTGCCAGCAGCTTGTTGGGAGGACAGGGGGGCAATCAGCCCCAGCATTTT	CASSLLGGQGGNQPQHF
TRBV9	14	few	TRBJ2-2	TRBD2	TGTGCCAGCAGCGTGCTAGCGGAACCCGGGGAGCTGTTTTTT	CASSVLAEPGELFF
TRBV6-6	14	-	TRBJ1-1	TRBD1	TGTGCCAGCAGCGACAGGGGGCTGAACACTGAAGCTTTCTTT	CASSDRGLNTEAFF
TRBV19	17	-	TRBJ2-4	TRBD2	TGTGCCAGTAGTCCGTCGGGGCTAGCGGGAGTTAGAAACATTCAGTACTTC	CASSPSGLAGVRNIQYF
TRBV27	15	few	TRBJ1-1	-	TGTGCCAGCAGTTCGATCTCCACACGGGATAGTGAAGCTTTCTTT	CASSSISTRDSEAFF
TRBV7-2	15	-	TRBJ2-2	-	TGTGCCAGCAGCTTGACGGGAGCGAACACCGGGGAGCTGTTTTTT	CASSLTGANTGELFF
TRBV18	16	-	TRBJ1-5	-	TGTGCCAGCTCACCACGCGGGAGCGGGAGCAATCAGCCCCAGCATTTT	CASSPRGSGSNQPQHF
TRBV19	16	-	TRBJ2-2	-	TGTGCCAGTAGTATGAGTCGATCCCGGGACACCGGGGAGCTGTTTTTT	CASSMSRSRDTGELFF
TRBV7-2	15	-	TRBJ1-4	-	TGTGCCAGCAGCTTAGCCGGGACTGCTAATGAAAAACTGTTTTTT	CASSLAGTANEKLFF
TRBV28	14	-	TRBJ1-1	-	TGTGCCAGCATCACCCCGGGGGGGAACACTGAAGCTTTCTTT	CASITPGGNTEAFF
TRBV6-2/TRBV6-3	12	-	TRBJ2-7	-	TGTGCCAGCAGTGAGGCGCGATTGGAGCAGTACTTC	CASSEARLEQYF
TRBV11-2	16	-	TRBJ2-1	-	TGTGCCAGCAGCAAACGCTCGACGCTGCTAGCGCATGAGCAGTTCTTC	CASSKRSTLLAHEQFF
TRBV5-5	16	-	TRBJ1-5	-	TGTGCCAGCAGCTTGGCGGTGGGGGCCCCTAATCAGCCCCAGCATTTT	CASSLAVGAPNQPQHF
TRBV11-2	14	-	TRBJ2-1	-	TGTGCCAGCAGCCCCCACCGGAGTGCGAATGAGCAGTTCTTC	CASSPHRSANEQFF
TRBV25-1	14	-	TRBJ1-2	-	TGTGCCAGCAGCGCCCGGGGAGGGGGCTATGGCTACACCTTC	CASSARGGGYGYTF
TRBV24-1	15	-	TRBJ2-3	-	TGTGCCACCAGTGATGGCGGTATACAGGCAGATACGCAGTATTTT	CATSDGGIQADTQYF
TRBV30	15	once	TRBJ2-2	TRBD2	TGTGCCTGGAGTGTGACTAGCCCGAACACCGGGGAGCTGTTTTTT	CAWSVTSPNTGELFF
TRBV5-6	18	-	TRBJ2-7	-	TGTGCCAGCAGCTTGGTCCAACATGGTTCCCTAGATCACTACGAGCAGTACTTC	CASSLVQHGSLDHYEQYF
TRBV15	18	-	TRBJ2-5	-	TGTGCCACCAGCAGATCGAGGACGGGGAAGGGCTTCCAAGAGACCCAGTACTTC	CATSRSRTGKGFQETQYF
TRBV19	17	-	TRBJ2-3	TRBD2	TGTGCCAGTAGTCTGTGGTTGAGCGGGAGATTGTCAGATACGCAGTATTTT	CASSLWLSGRLSDTQYF
TRBV4-2	19	-	TRBJ2-2	TRBD1	TGTGCCAGCAGCCAACCTCGCCTGGGACAGGGTACCGGCACCGGGGAGCTGTTTTTT	CASSQPRLGQGTGTGELFF
TRBV4-2	17	once	TRBJ2-1	TRBD2	TGTGCCAGCAGCCAAGCCCTAGCGGGAGCTCGGAACAATGAGCAGTTCTTC	CASSQALAGARNNEQFF
TRBV7-6	13	-	TRBJ2-1	TRBD2	TGTGCCAGCAGCTGGACTAGCGGGGATGAGCAGTTCTTC	CASSWTSGDEQFF
TRBV14	13	-	TRBJ2-1	TRBD2	TGTGCCAGCAGCCAAGATCGGCTAGCGGGAGAGTTCTTC	CASSQDRLAGEFF
TRBV7-8	14	-	TRBJ2-2	-	TGTGCCAGCAGCTTAAACAGGTTGACCGGGGAGCTGTTTTTT	CASSLNRLTGELFF
TRBV19	17	-	TRBJ1-5	-	TGTGCCAGTAGTATAGATCGGCAAGGGGGTAGCAATCAGCCCCAGCATTTT	CASSIDRQGGSNQPQHF